The next 28 T cell receptor beta chains were all read from a single sample in a study of cytomegalovirus exposure and HLA in healthy donors. Vbeta (60) and Jbeta (13) primers were used in the PCR. Here immunoSEQ multiplex PCR was the method, and the copy in TCRdb shows in-frame clones only, minus some. The sample includes under 200,000 clones, roughly 85% of them seen just once. The sample consisted of PBMCs. The origin of the receptors is a man aged 25 to 40 in good health and CMV-seronegative.

This chain connects TRBV19 to TRBJ2-7; possibly TRBD1 for D (6 bases). There are 14 residues in the CDR3. Between the trimmed V and J ends, which lost 5 bases and 3 bases, there was a span of 14 bases. Germline V gives CDR1 LNHDA, CDR2 SQIVND (reference sequence). In nucleotides, the CDR3 is TGTGCCAGTAGTCTATCGACAGGACACTACGAGCAGTACTTC. As protein: CASSLSTGHYEQYF.

The chain employs TRBV7-9 and TRBJ2-1; 7 nucleotides line up with TRBD1. V lost 1 base, J lost 4 bases, and 4 bases stayed unmatched. The CDR3 sequence is 15 residues long. Germline assignment: CDR1 SEHNR and CDR2 FQNEAQ (reference sequence). Written as DNA, the CDR3 is TGTGCCAGCAGCTTAGAGGGACAGAATTACAATGAGCAGTTCTTC. The encoded protein is CASSLEGQNYNEQFF. Complete variable domain (other parts from reference TRBV7-9 and TRBJ2-1): DTGVSQNPRHKITKRGQNVTFRCDPISEHNRLYWYRQTLGQGPEFLTYFQNEAQLEKSRLLSDRFSAERPKGSFSTLEIQRTEQGDSAMYLCASSLEGQNYNEQFFGPGTRLTVL.

This clone was counted a few times. The V call is TRBV30, the J call TRBJ1-2; D call uncertain. This CDR3 is 14 amino acids long. Trimming pared 0 bases from V and 2 bases from J, leaving 10 bases between. Germline V lookup: CDR1 GTSNPN, CDR2 SVGIG (reference sequence). CDR3 sequence (DNA): TGTGCCTGGAGTGTACTAAGACGGAACTATGGCTACACCTTC. Its protein product is CAWSVLRRNYGYTF. The variable domain in full, with the rest retrieved from reference TRBV30 and TRBJ1-2, is SQTIHQWPATLVQPVGSPLSLECTVEGTSNPNLYWYRQAAGRGLQLLFYSVGIGQISSEVPQNLSASRPQDRQFILSSKKLLLSDSGFYLCAWSVLRRNYGYTFGSGTRLTVV.

The chain uses TRBV29-1 and TRBJ2-1, with TRBD2 matching 7 bases. CDR1 and CDR2 from the germline V gene are SQVTM and ANQGSEA. After removal of 7 bases from V and 0 bases from J, the junction contained 9 bases not matched to a gene. This CDR3 comprises 15 residues. DNA of the CDR3: TGCAGCGCCGCCGGGGGGTGGAGCTCCTACAATGAGCAGTTCTTC. Translation gives CSAAGGWSSYNEQFF.

This chain uses TRBV7-9 with TRBJ1-5; weak D call: TRBD1 (5 bases). The CDR3 is made up of 17 amino acids. Trimming pared 0 bases from V and 3 bases from J, leaving 15 bases between. Germline loops: CDR1 SEHNR, CDR2 FQNEAQ (reference sequence). CDR3 in amino acids: CASSLATGGGSNQPQHF. CDR3 DNA: TGTGCCAGCAGCTTAGCAACGGGGGGGGGTTCCAATCAGCCCCAGCATTTT.

This chain uses TRBV30 with TRBJ2-1; 7 bases map to TRBD2. Per germline, CDR1 GTSNPN and CDR2 SVGIG (reference sequence). After removal of 3 bases from V and 4 bases from J, the junction contained 3 bases not matched to a gene. CDR3 length: 13 amino acids. In DNA form, the CDR3 reads TGTGCCTGGAGCCGGGGAGGGTACAATGAGCAGTTCTTC. Protein product: CAWSRGGYNEQFF.

V gene TRBV10-3 combines with J gene TRBJ1-1, with D possibly being TRBD1 (5 bases). The germline V and J ends were trimmed by 4 bases and 4 bases, with 10 bases remaining between them. The CDR3 is made up of 13 amino acids. CDR1 and CDR2 from the germline V gene are ENHRY and SYGVKD. The CDR3 DNA reads TGTGCCATCAGTGGTGAAGGGGTCACTGAAGCTTTCTTT. This gives the protein CAISGEGVTEAFF.

The V and J genes are TRBV19 and TRBJ1-4; possibly TRBD1 for D (6 bases). The CDR3 is made up of 16 amino acids. CDR1 and CDR2 from the germline V gene are LNHDA and SQIVND (reference sequence). Trimming removed 5 bases from V and 6 bases from J, with 19 bases in between. The CDR3 here is CASSEGRGVEYEKLFF. The CDR3 bases are TGTGCCAGTAGTGAAGGCAGGGGAGTGGAGTATGAAAAACTGTTTTTT.

The chain carries TRBV29-1 and TRBJ2-5, with a tentative D call TRBD2 (5 bases). The DNA end is a closer match to TRBJ2-7, so the J assignment may be wrong. Germline assignment: CDR1 SQVTM and CDR2 ANQGSEA. The CDR3 runs 11 residues. CDR3 bases: TGCAGCGTCGGACGAGGGAACGAGCAGTACTTC. It is translated as CSVGRGNEQYF.

This chain connects TRBV7-3 to TRBJ2-3, with 8 bases that match TRBD2. Germline V gene sequence: CDR1 SGHTA, CDR2 FQGTGA. The CDR3 length is 16 residues. V dropped 1 base and J dropped 1; count of bases not matched to a gene: 4. The CDR3 loop is CASSLSGGTRTDTQYF. The CDR3 DNA sequence: TGTGCCAGCAGCTTAAGCGGGGGGACCCGCACAGATACGCAGTATTTT.

This chain uses TRBV25-1 with TRBJ1-2, with TRBD1 matching 12 bases. CDR1 is MGHDK, CDR2 SYGVNS, per germline. The CDR3 is 13 amino acids. V shed 8 bases and J 4 bases; nucleotides not matched to a gene: 2. This chain's CDR3 is CASLGQGAYGYTF. DNA of the CDR3: TGTGCCAGCCTGGGACAGGGGGCCTATGGCTACACCTTC.

This clone has a single count. CDR3 nucleotide sequence: TGTGCCAGTAGTTTCGGGACTAGCGGGTTCACAGATACGCAGTATTTT. It translates to CASSFGTSGFTDTQYF. The chain is built from TRBV19 and TRBJ2-3; 12 nucleotides align to TRBD2. Germline CDR1 and CDR2: LNHDA and SQIVND (reference sequence). V shed 5 bases and J 2 bases; nucleotides not matched to a gene: 5. The CDR3 is made up of 16 amino acids.

The gene calls are TRBV5-1 and TRBJ2-1; 7 bases line up with TRBD2. With 1 base clipped from V and 0 bases from J, the junction kept 25 bases outside the gene matches. The CDR3 is made up of 23 amino acids. CDR1 and CDR2 (germline): SGHRS, YFSETQ. CDR3 sequence (DNA): TGCGCCAGCAGCTTGCAAGGTCTATGGGCATCCTTAGCGGGCCTTAGCTCCTACAATGAGCAGTTCTTC. Its translation is CASSLQGLWASLAGLSSYNEQFF.

This sequence joins TRBV4-3 and TRBJ1-6, with TRBD1 matching 8 bases. V shed 4 bases and J 7 bases; nucleotides not matched to a gene: 3. Per germline, CDR1 LGHNA and CDR2 YSLEER. This CDR3 region has 14 residues. CDR3 bases: TGCGCCAGCAGCCTGGACAGGGAGAATTCACCCCTCCACTTT. This translates into CASSLDRENSPLHF.

This clone has only a few counts. The CDR3 loop reads CASTRTGVDYGYTF. As DNA, the CDR3 is TGTGCCAGTACCCGGACAGGGGTAGATTATGGCTACACCTTC. The chain has TRBV19 and TRBJ1-2; 9 nucleotides line up with TRBD1. The CDR3 spans 14 residues. The V segment lost 7 bases and the J segment 5 bases; nucleotides outside the gene matches: 8. Germline assignment: CDR1 LNHDA and CDR2 SQIVND (reference sequence).

The chain combines TRBV19 with TRBJ2-1, with TRBD1 matching over 7 bases. V shed 5 bases, J shed 1 base, and the junction held 5 bases outside the gene matches. The germline gives CDR1 LNHDA, CDR2 SQIVND (reference sequence). The CDR3 totals 15 residues. The DNA of the CDR3 is TGTGCCAGTAGTCCGCGACAGGGATCCTACAATGAGCAGTTCTTC. Translating it yields CASSPRQGSYNEQFF. The full variable domain, with the rest looked up from reference TRBV19 and TRBJ2-1, is DGGITQSPKYLFRKEGQNVTLSCEQNLNHDAMYWYRQDPGQGLRLIYYSQIVNDFQKGDIAEGYSVSREKKESFPLTVTSAQKNPTAFYLCASSPRQGSYNEQFFGPGTRLTVL.

V gene TRBV4-1 combines with J gene TRBJ2-7, with TRBD1 matching over 7 bases. CDR1 is MGHRA, CDR2 YSYEKL, per germline. The length of the CDR3 is 15 residues. V shed 0 bases and J 2 bases; nucleotides not matched to a gene: 4. CDR3 nucleotide sequence: TGCGCCAGCAGCCAAGATCGCCAGGGGGCCTACGAGCAGTACTTC. Its translation: CASSQDRQGAYEQYF.

On this clone: One junction end disagrees with the germline gene, perhaps due to a read error. The sample carries other DNA sequences with the same CDR3. The chain combines TRBV7-7 with TRBJ2-3; the D gene could be TRBD1 or TRBD2 (5 bases each). In germline, CDR1 is SSHAT, CDR2 FNYEAQ (reference sequence). This CDR3 spans 14 amino acids. The CDR3 spells CASSLATDTDTQYF. In DNA, the CDR3 is TGTGCTAGCAGCTTAGCGACAGACACGGATACGCAGTATTTT.

The chain employs TRBV5-8 and TRBJ2-5, with 10 positions matching TRBD2. Trimming cost V 0 bases and J 4 bases; bases outside gene matches: 6. The CDR3 consists of 16 residues. Germline V gives CDR1 SGHTS, CDR2 YDEGEE. CDR3 residues: CASSLGIAGGPETQYF. The DNA of the CDR3 is TGTGCCAGCAGCTTGGGGATAGCGGGGGGCCCAGAGACCCAGTACTTC.

The chain couples TRBV11-2 to TRBJ1-5, with D possibly matching TRBD1 (5 bases). Trimming took off 5 bases at V and 0 bases at J, with 14 bases between the two ends. Germline V gene sequence: CDR1 SGHAT, CDR2 FQNNGV. The CDR3 contains 16 residues. In nucleotides, the CDR3 is TGTGCCAGCAGCCCCCGGACATCTTATAGCAATCAGCCCCAGCATTTT. This codes for CASSPRTSYSNQPQHF.

The chain employs TRBV4-3 and TRBJ2-4; 7 nucleotides match TRBD2. Germline CDR1 is LGHNA and CDR2 is YSLEER. The CDR3 runs to 13 residues. The V gene end was trimmed by 0 bases and the J gene end by 13 bases; junction bases not matched to a gene: 6. The chain's CDR3 is CASSQDFTREQYF. DNA for the CDR3: TGCGCCAGCAGCCAAGATTTCACGCGGGAGCAGTACTTC.

Only one count was recorded for this clone. The genes are TRBV6-5 and TRBJ1-5; no definite D call. The V end lost 2 bases, the J end lost 0 bases, and 5 bases lay between the germline ends. There are 14 residues in the CDR3. Germline V gene data show CDR1 as MNHEY and CDR2 as SVGAGI. The CDR3 region is CASSYAGSNQPQHF. CDR3 coding DNA: TGTGCCAGCAGTTACGCAGGTAGCAATCAGCCCCAGCATTTT.

V gene TRBV6-1 combines with J gene TRBJ1-2, with 7 nucleotides matching TRBD1. This CDR3 has 15 amino acids. The junction had 18 bases not matched to a gene; V was cut back by 10 bases and J by 7 bases. The germline gives CDR1 MNHNS, CDR2 SASEGT. CDR3 coding DNA: TGTGCCATACACTTGGGACAGATGCCAATCTCTGGCTACACCTTC. Translated, it gives CAIHLGQMPISGYTF.

This rearrangement joins TRBV2 to TRBJ2-3; 10 nucleotides line up with TRBD1. In germline, CDR1 is SNHLY, CDR2 FYNNEI. The V and J ends lost 2 bases and 1 base, in that order; junction bases with no gene match: 3. The CDR3 consists of 16 residues. In DNA, the CDR3 is TGTGCCAGCAGTGAATCGACAGGGGGCCGCACAGATACGCAGTATTTT. Its translation: CASSESTGGRTDTQYF.

V and J are TRBV6-5 and TRBJ2-5; 10 positions agree with TRBD1. CDR1 MNHEY and CDR2 SVGAGI come from the germline V gene. With V trimmed by 4 bases and J by 5 bases, 4 bases remained unmatched. The CDR3 has 14 amino acids. CDR3: CASSWDRGSETQYF. For the CDR3, the DNA is TGTGCCAGCAGTTGGGACAGGGGTTCTGAGACCCAGTACTTC.

The gene calls are TRBV4-2 and TRBJ2-1, with 7 nucleotides matching TRBD2. This CDR3 region has 15 residues. Germline values: CDR1 LGHNA, CDR2 YNFKEQ. V dropped 0 bases and J dropped 10; count of bases not matched to a gene: 9. CDR3 residues: CASSQDGTKPAEQFF. DNA of the CDR3: TGTGCCAGCAGCCAAGATGGGACTAAGCCCGCCGAGCAGTTCTTC.

V and J are TRBV9 and TRBJ1-6; a possible D gene is TRBD1 (5 bases). The V gene's germline CDR1 is SGDLS and CDR2 YYNGEE. This CDR3 is built from 15 residues. The germline V and J ends were trimmed by 5 bases and 6 bases, with 15 bases remaining between them. The chain's CDR3 is CASSVGTGVNSPLHF. CDR3 DNA sequence: TGTGCCAGCAGTGTGGGGACGGGGGTTAATTCACCCCTCCACTTT.

This clone appeared a few times. The gene calls are TRBV25-1 and TRBJ2-1; 11 bases are a match to TRBD2. Germline V gives CDR1 MGHDK, CDR2 SYGVNS. Losses at the gene ends were 0 bases for V and 5 bases for J; bases not matched to a gene: 3. The length of the CDR3 is 16 residues. In nucleotides, the CDR3 is TGTGCCAGCAGTGAATATAGCGGGAGGGGTAACAATGAGCAGTTCTTC. Translating it yields CASSEYSGRGNNEQFF.